These T cell receptor beta chains were read from a single sample in a study of preoperative IRX-2 immunotherapy in early breast cancer. Using immunoSEQ multiplex PCR, the repertoire was profiled, and TCRdb retains in-frame clones only, with some absent. The sample lists fewer than 40,000 clones; over 85% were seen once. Sequenced material: tumor tissue, taken after IRX-2 immunotherapy. Source of these receptors: a human donor with breast cancer. Both conserved end residues are part of each CDR3. A D gene is named only where the DNA matches it firmly. The listing skips clone size in some rows; elsewhere it reads once, few, many or a size class.

J gene,D gene,V gene,clone size,CDR3 protein,CDR3 DNA
TRBJ2-3,TRBD2,TRBV6-8,-,CASSSTGLAGATQYF,TGTGCCAGCAGTTCAACGGGACTAGCGGGGGCTACGCAGTATTTT
TRBJ2-1,-,TRBV14,-,CASSQGPSNEQFF,TGTGCCAGCAGCCAAGGACCCAGTAATGAGCAGTTCTTC
TRBJ1-1,-,TRBV14,once,CASSQGGTEAFF,TGTGCCAGCAGCCAAGGCGGCACTGAAGCTTTCTTT
TRBJ1-5,-,TRBV11-3,-,CASSLLGQHPQPQHF,TGTGCCAGCAGCTTGCTAGGACAGCACCCCCAGCCCCAGCATTTT
TRBJ1-1,-,TRBV11-3,once,CASSLIRLGNTEAFF,TGTGCCAGCAGCTTAATCCGGTTGGGGAACACTGAAGCTTTCTTT
TRBJ1-2,TRBD1,TRBV18,-,CASSRRDRIEHTF,TGTGCCAGCTCACGCAGGGACAGGATCGAGCACACCTTC
TRBJ2-1,-,TRBV5-1,-,CASSPAGDSYNEQFF,TGCGCCAGCAGCCCGGCTGGGGACTCCTACAATGAGCAGTTCTTC
TRBJ2-3,TRBD2,TRBV7-7,once,CASSGAGGPQGLDTQYF,TGTGCCAGCAGCGGGGCGGGAGGGCCCCAGGGTTTAGATACGCAGTATTTT
TRBJ1-4,-,TRBV12-5,-,CASTLATTNEKLFF,TGTGCCAGCACCCTCGCCACAACTAATGAAAAACTGTTTTTT
TRBJ2-1,-,TRBV1,-,CASSQEHRPWADEQFF,TGCGCCAGCAGCCAAGAACACCGGCCTTGGGCGGATGAGCAGTTCTTC
TRBJ2-7,-,TRBV23-1,-,CASSQKTGPPYEQYF,TGCGCCAGCAGCCAAAAAACGGGACCACCCTACGAGCAGTACTTC
TRBJ1-2,-,TRBV12-5,-,CASGESRQVPAYGYTF,TGTGCTAGTGGTGAGAGTAGGCAGGTCCCTGCCTATGGCTACACCTTC
TRBJ1-2,-,TRBV12-5,-,CASGEPGYDYGYTF,TGTGCTAGTGGTGAGCCGGGCTACGATTATGGCTACACCTTC
TRBJ2-6,-,TRBV28,-,CASSLRGSVVLTF,TGTGCCAGCAGTTTACGGGGGTCCGTTGTCCTGACTTTC
TRBJ1-1,-,TRBV11-3,-,CASSLIGVNTEAFF,TGTGCCAGCAGCTTAATAGGGGTGAACACTGAAGCTTTCTTT
TRBJ2-1,TRBD1,TRBV30,once,CAWSSPGAGGRNEQFF,TGTGCCTGGAGTTCCCCCGGGGCAGGGGGTCGCAATGAGCAGTTCTTC
TRBJ2-5,TRBD1,TRBV30,-,CAWALGAGGFETQYF,TGTGCCTGGGCTTTAGGGGCAGGGGGCTTCGAGACCCAGTACTTC
TRBJ2-5,TRBD1,TRBV6-1,-,CASSEGGQNFQETQYF,TGTGCCAGCAGTGAAGGGGGACAGAACTTCCAAGAGACCCAGTACTTC
TRBJ2-5,-,TRBV22-1,-,CATSDPALAGAGETQYF,TGTGCCACCAGTGATCCGGCCTTAGCGGGAGCTGGAGAGACCCAGTACTTC
TRBJ1-2,-,TRBV9,-,CASSVGAGLDYGYTF,TGTGCCAGCAGCGTAGGCGCAGGGCTCGACTATGGCTACACCTTC
TRBJ2-7,-,TRBV6-8,once,CASSSQTAFDYEQYF,TGTGCCAGCAGCTCTCAAACAGCGTTCGACTACGAGCAGTACTTC
TRBJ1-5,TRBD1,TRBV11-3,few,CASSRDRDNQPQHF,TGTGCCAGCAGTCGGGACAGGGACAATCAGCCCCAGCATTTT
TRBJ1-5,TRBD1,TRBV6-7,once,CASRGQIPQHF,TGTGCCAGCAGGGGACAGATCCCCCAGCATTTT
TRBJ1-4,-,TRBV6-8,-,CASRPQRNTNEKLFF,TGTGCCAGCAGACCTCAACGGAATACTAATGAAAAACTGTTTTTT
TRBJ2-3,-,TRBV11-3,-,CASSKGQWTDTQYF,TGTGCCAGCAGCAAGGGACAATGGACAGATACGCAGTATTTT
TRBJ2-2,-,TRBV7-1,-,CASSADQSGELFF,TGTGCCAGCAGCGCCGACCAGTCCGGGGAGCTGTTTTTT
TRBJ2-2,-,TRBV5-1,once,CASSVAEANTGELFF,TGCGCCAGCAGCGTGGCCGAGGCGAACACCGGGGAGCTGTTTTTT
TRBJ2-1,TRBD1,TRBV11-3,-,CASSIIPTGSFGNEQFF,TGTGCCAGCAGCATTATCCCGACAGGGAGTTTCGGCAATGAGCAGTTCTTC
TRBJ2-7,-,TRBV7-1,-,CASSLAPDPTLEQYF,TGTGCCAGCAGCCTCGCTCCGGACCCTACTCTGGAGCAGTACTTC
TRBJ1-3,TRBD1,TRBV28,-,CASRRQGTGNTIYF,TGTGCCAGCCGACGACAGGGAACAGGAAACACCATATATTTT
TRBJ2-1,-,TRBV19,-,CASRRDFYNEQFF,TGTGCCAGTAGGCGGGACTTCTACAATGAGCAGTTCTTC
TRBJ1-2,TRBD1,TRBV6-8,once,CAIGQGENYGYTF,TGTGCCATCGGACAGGGGGAGAACTATGGCTACACCTTC
TRBJ1-5,-,TRBV19,-,CASSRSDQPQHF,TGTGCCAGTAGCCGATCGGATCAGCCCCAGCATTTT
TRBJ2-7,-,TRBV18,-,CASSPPQILGNEQYF,TGTGCCAGCTCACCACCACAGATACTTGGGAACGAGCAGTACTTC
TRBJ1-1,-,TRBV30,-,CAGGWGTEAFF,TGTGCCGGAGGGTGGGGCACTGAAGCTTTCTTT